Presented here are 32 T cell receptor beta chains from one specimen sequenced in a study of vaccination and CD4 T cells after COVID-19 (dated by TCRdb to between 2020 and 2023). Their specific antigens are unknown. Per the publication, the treatment or condition label means: approximately 10-day PBMC culture with coronavirus spike peptide pools or control peptides (ViraFEST assay). The library was obtained by PCR. TCRdb lists the instrument as Illumina iSeq 100. DNA from cultured CD4+ T cells underwent TCR sequencing with the Oncomine TCR Beta short-read assay at the Johns Hopkins FTIC core. TCRdb took the public reads, trimmed them with fastp at Q25, ran MiXCR for clone calling and kept in-frame beta chains. Duplicate CDR3 protein sequences are folded into a single record with the most common DNA and genes. This sample lists over 15,000 distinct CDR3 sequences; around 46% were detected once. The top ten hold roughly 5.7% of the sample.

Sample: CD4+ T cells from blood, cultured in vitro, taken before SARS-CoV-2 vaccination. Every receptor here comes from a human donor who had recovered from COVID-19.

The table lists this clonotype with a few counts. The chain joins TRBV19 to TRBJ2-3, with D possibly TRBD2 on 6 matching bases. CDR1 and CDR2 from the germline V gene are LNHDA and SQIVND (reference sequence). CDR3 size: 15 residues. The V end lost 4 bases, the J end lost 0 bases, and 11 bases lay between the germline ends. The DNA of the CDR3 is TGTGCCAGTAGTACGTCCGGGACTAGCACAGATACGCAGTATTTT. Amino acids: CASSTSGTSTDTQYF. Together with reference TRBV19 and TRBJ2-3, the CDR3 gives the full variable domain: DGGITQSPKYLFRKEGQNVTLSCEQNLNHDAMYWYRQDPGQGLRLIYYSQIVNDFQKGDIAEGYSVSREKKESFPLTVTSAQKNPTAFYLCASSTSGTSTDTQYFGPGTRLTVL.

The V call is TRBV28, the J call TRBJ2-3; TRBD1 agrees at 7 bases. Trimming cost V 4 bases and J 2 bases; bases outside gene matches: 15. This CDR3 comprises 18 residues. Germline CDR1 reads MDHEN; CDR2 reads SYDVKM. CDR3 loop: CASSSEPGQQVITDTQYF. DNA of the CDR3: TGTGCCAGCAGTTCAGAACCGGGACAGCAAGTAATCACAGATACGCAGTATTTT.

The V gene is TRBV2, the J gene TRBJ2-6; D is unclear. The CDR3 length is 15 residues. CDR1 is SNHLY, CDR2 FYNNEI, per germline. With 6 bases removed from V and 2 bases from J, the gap between germline ends came to 11 bases. The CDR3 reads CASSLVRTGANVLTF. The DNA of the CDR3 is TGTGCCAGCAGCCTGGTTAGGACTGGGGCCAACGTCCTGACTTTC. The full variable domain, rest sourced from reference TRBV2 and TRBJ2-6, is EPEVTQTPSHQVTQMGQEVILRCVPISNHLYFYWYRQILGQKVEFLVSFYNNEISEKSEIFDDQFSVERPDGSNFTLKIRSTKLEDSAMYFCASSLVRTGANVLTFGAGSRLTVL.

This rearrangement joins TRBV6-2 or TRBV6-3 to TRBJ1-1; D call uncertain. Between the trimmed V and J ends, which lost 2 bases and 8 bases, there was a span of 9 bases. Per germline, CDR1 MNHEY and CDR2 SVGEGT. The length of the CDR3 is 12 residues. The CDR3 bases are TGTGCCAGCAGTTACCCCGAAGGGGAAGCTTTCTTT. This encodes CASSYPEGEAFF.

This chain uses TRBV6-1 with TRBJ1-4, with unresolved D. Deletions cut 2 bases from V and 8 bases from J, with 12 bases between. Germline lookup yields CDR1 MNHNS and CDR2 SASEGT. This CDR3 spans 14 amino acids. CDR3 sequence reads: CASSESGPTEKLFF. In DNA form, the CDR3 reads TGTGCCAGCAGTGAATCGGGCCCTACCGAAAAACTGTTTTTT.

The rearrangement joins TRBV28 to TRBJ1-1; possible D gene TRBD1, 5 bases. The CDR3 has 16 residues. The germline V gene encodes CDR1 MDHEN and CDR2 SYDVKM. Trimming took off 2 bases at V and 0 bases at J, with 13 bases between the two ends. CDR3 sequence (DNA): TGTGCCAGCAGTTTAAGCTGGGGGGGGATGAACACTGAAGCTTTCTTT. It yields the protein CASSLSWGGMNTEAFF.

The rearrangement uses TRBV10-3 and TRBJ2-7; 7 positions match TRBD2. V lost 10 bases to trimming and J lost 4 bases; unmatched junction nucleotides: 13. From germline, CDR1 is ENHRY and CDR2 SYGVKD. The CDR3 is 14 amino acids. CDR3 region: CATGLGGSGYEQYF. DNA for the CDR3: TGTGCCACCGGGTTGGGCGGGAGCGGGTACGAGCAGTACTTC.

This clonotype was found once. At one end the junction does not follow the germline gene, possibly because of a read error. The gene calls are TRBV4-3 and TRBJ1-2; 8 nucleotides line up with TRBD1. The CDR3 length is 15 residues. Per the germline V gene, CDR1 is LGHNA and CDR2 is YSLEER. In nucleotides, the CDR3 is TGCGCCAGCAGCAAAGACCTTCAGGGGGCTTATGGCTACACCTTC. This codes for CASSKDLQGAYGYTF.

The rearrangement uses TRBV6-1 and TRBJ1-1; D is undetermined. The V gene lost 7 bases and the J gene lost 4 bases, with 16 bases spanning the gap. CDR1 and CDR2 from the germline V gene are MNHNS and SASEGT. The CDR3 runs 14 residues. The CDR3 region is CASTRPGLGTEAFF. CDR3 DNA sequence: TGTGCCAGCACACGTCCCGGCCTCGGCACTGAAGCTTTCTTT.

This sequence joins TRBV20-1 and TRBJ1-1, with D possibly matching TRBD1 (5 bases). Germline V gene data show CDR1 as DFQATT and CDR2 as SNEGSKA (reference sequence). V lost 6 bases to trimming and J lost 0 bases, with 14 bases between them. The CDR3 totals 14 residues. CDR3 residues: CSAHPRGVNTEAFF. The CDR3 DNA reads as TGCAGTGCGCATCCTCGAGGGGTGAACACTGAAGCTTTCTTT.

This clonotype was recorded a few times. This chain uses TRBV19 with TRBJ1-6; TRBD1 is a possible D gene (5 bases). Germline V gene lookup returns CDR1 LNHDA and CDR2 SQIVND (reference sequence). V was cut by 2 bases and J by 7 bases, with 9 bases left in between. The CDR3 spans 14 residues. In nucleotides, the CDR3 is TGTGCCAGTAGTATAAGGGGTCCCAATTCACCCCTCCACTTT. Its translation is CASSIRGPNSPLHF.

The CDR3 DNA follows: TGTGCCAGCAGCCAAGTTTCGGACAGTCATCGCTACACCTTC. Its protein is CASSQVSDSHRYTF. The chain combines TRBV4-2 with TRBJ1-2; the D gene is possibly TRBD1 (6 bases). The CDR3 is 14 amino acids. Germline V CDR1 and CDR2: LGHNA, YNFKEQ. Trimming took 1 base from V and 9 from J, leaving 15 bases between them.

This clonotype was seen more than once but under ten times. The chain recombines TRBV20-1 with TRBJ2-5; 7 bases are shared with TRBD2. The CDR3 spans 14 residues. Germline-derived CDR1 and CDR2 are DFQATT and SNEGSKA (reference sequence). Trimming cost V 3 bases and J 2 bases; bases outside gene matches: 6. Written as DNA, the CDR3 is TGCAGTGCTAGCCGGGTGGGGGGGCAAGAGACCCAGTACTTC. It encodes CSASRVGGQETQYF.

This clonotype was seen a handful of times. The chain is built from TRBV7-9 and TRBJ2-7; 12 bases agree with TRBD1. Germline trimming cut 4 bases from V and 4 bases from J; bases unmatched to any gene: 8. The CDR3 is made up of 16 amino acids. Germline values: CDR1 SEHNR, CDR2 FQNEAQ (reference sequence). CDR3 sequence: CASSSTGTGGGYEQYF. The CDR3 nucleotides read TGTGCCAGCAGCTCAACCGGGACAGGGGGCGGATACGAGCAGTACTTC. Using reference TRBV7-9 and TRBJ2-7 for the parts outside the CDR3, the full variable domain is DTGVSQNPRHKITKRGQNVTFRCDPISEHNRLYWYRQTLGQGPEFLTYFQNEAQLEKSRLLSDRFSAERPKGSFSTLEIQRTEQGDSAMYLCASSSTGTGGGYEQYFGPGTRLTVT.

The chain employs TRBV6-1 and TRBJ2-4; no reliable D call. Germline CDR1 reads MNHNS; CDR2 reads SASEGT. V was shortened by 4 bases and J by 0 bases, with 10 bases between the two germline ends. There are 15 residues in the CDR3. The CDR3 DNA follows: TGTGCCAGCAGTGGGGAAATTCTAGCCAAAAACATTCAGTACTTC. Protein: CASSGEILAKNIQYF.

The gene calls are TRBV5-1 and TRBJ2-7; no clear D gene. The V gene lost 0 bases and the J gene lost 7 bases, with 5 bases spanning the gap. The length of the CDR3 is 11 residues. Germline CDR1 reads SGHRS; CDR2 reads YFSETQ. The CDR3 coding sequence is TGCGCCAGCAGCTTGGAGGCAGAGCAGTACTTC. It specifies CASSLEAEQYF.

The CDR3 loop reads CASSLLGDYEQYF. CDR3 in DNA: TGCGCCAGCAGCTTGTTAGGGGACTACGAGCAGTACTTC. The rearrangement joins TRBV5-1 to TRBJ2-7; TRBD1 is a possible D gene (5 bases). The CDR3 extends over 13 amino acids. With 1 base removed from V and 3 bases from J, the gap between germline ends came to 8 bases. Germline assignment: CDR1 SGHRS and CDR2 YFSETQ.

J is TRBJ1-2 and V is TRBV6-2 or TRBV6-3; D might be TRBD1 (6 bases). Trimming left V 10 bases short and J 6 bases short, with 18 bases between. The CDR3 is 13 residues long. CDR1 is MNHEY, CDR2 SVGEGT, per germline. In DNA, the CDR3 is TGTGCCACTCAAACAGGGCCCTGGAATGGCTACACCTTC. It encodes CATQTGPWNGYTF.

This clonotype has only a few counts. The chain is built from TRBV28 and TRBJ2-1, with 7 positions matching TRBD1. V trimming: 2 bases; J trimming: 7 bases; junction bases outside the gene matches: 5. The CDR3 contains 14 residues. Germline CDR1 and CDR2: MDHEN and SYDVKM. DNA of the CDR3: TGTGCCAGCAGTTTAACAGGGGAACGGAATGAGCAGTTCTTC. It translates to CASSLTGERNEQFF.

The rearrangement links TRBV7-8 to TRBJ2-3; D is perhaps TRBD1 (5 bases). Germline lookup yields CDR1 SGHVS and CDR2 FQNEAQ. Deletions cut 2 bases from V and 1 base from J, with 10 bases between. The CDR3 length is 15 residues. CDR3 sequence (DNA): TGTGCCAGCAGCTTATCCCCCAGGGGCACAGATACGCAGTATTTT. It specifies CASSLSPRGTDTQYF.

Written as DNA, the CDR3 is TGCGCCAGCAGACCTAGCGGGAGTATCAATGAGCAGTTCTTC. Residues: CASRPSGSINEQFF. The chain recombines TRBV10-2 with TRBJ2-1, with TRBD2 identical over 10 bases. The CDR3 is made up of 14 amino acids. In germline, CDR1 is WSHSY, CDR2 SAAADI. V shed 6 bases, J shed 6 bases, and the junction held 5 bases outside the gene matches.

The chain carries TRBV7-9 and TRBJ2-7; 7 bases line up with TRBD1. Per germline, CDR1 SEHNR and CDR2 FQNEAQ (reference sequence). The CDR3 length is 12 residues. Trimming at V came to 5 bases and at J to 11 bases, leaving 9 bases not matched to a gene. For the CDR3, the DNA is TGTGCCAGCAGCCGGGACAGTTGGGAGAAGTACTTC. Translation gives CASSRDSWEKYF.

V is TRBV20-1 and J is TRBJ1-5; TRBD1 might be the D (6 bases). V lost 6 bases to trimming and J lost 4 bases, with 16 bases between them. CDR3 size: 14 residues. Per germline, CDR1 DFQATT and CDR2 SNEGSKA (reference sequence). The CDR3 nucleotides read TGCAGTGCCGATAGGGGGGGGGATAATCAGCCCCAGCATTTT. Protein product: CSADRGGDNQPQHF.

The CDR3 is CASSSHREGEQYF. CDR3 nucleotides: TGTGCCAGCAGCTCACACAGGGAAGGGGAGCAGTACTTC. The chain employs TRBV7-9 and TRBJ2-7, with TRBD1 as a possible D gene (6 bases). V gave up 4 bases and J gave up 7 bases, with 14 bases separating them. Germline CDR1 is SEHNR and CDR2 is FQNEAQ (reference sequence). The CDR3 contains 13 residues.

This clonotype has more than one count but fewer than ten. This sequence joins TRBV6-1 and TRBJ1-2, with D tentatively TRBD1 (5 bases). Germline V gene sequence: CDR1 MNHNS, CDR2 SASEGT. The V gene lost 2 bases and the J gene lost 4 bases, with 17 bases spanning the gap. This CDR3 is built from 16 residues. CDR3 loop: CASSEIGQGRPYGYTF. DNA of the CDR3: TGTGCCAGCAGTGAAATTGGCCAGGGAAGGCCCTATGGCTACACCTTC.

The genes are TRBV21-1 and TRBJ1-1. TRBV21-1 is given as a pseudogene. The CDR3 is made up of 14 amino acids. CDR3 residues: CASSNPRAGSTAFF. The CDR3 DNA reads as TGTGCCAGCAGCAACCCACGTGCGGGAAGCACGGCTTTCTTT.

There are a few counts of this clonotype. The chain has TRBV20-1 and TRBJ2-1; 12 nucleotides match TRBD2. Looked up from germline, CDR1 is DFQATT and CDR2 is SNEGSKA (reference sequence). This CDR3 is 15 amino acids long. Unmatched junction bases numbered 7, after V lost 6 bases and J lost 4 bases. In nucleotides, the CDR3 is TGCAGTGCAAAACGGACTAGCGGGGTTTACAATGAGCAGTTCTTC. Amino acid sequence: CSAKRTSGVYNEQFF.

The chain couples TRBV28 to TRBJ2-7, with D possibly being TRBD1 or TRBD2 (5 bases each). CDR3 length: 14 amino acids. Germline V gives CDR1 MDHEN, CDR2 SYDVKM. V lost 6 bases and J lost 7, with 19 bases in between. CDR3 protein: CASRPGPVFGEQYF. The CDR3, as DNA: TGTGCCAGCAGGCCGGGACCCGTATTTGGAGAGCAGTACTTC.

V is TRBV5-4 and J is TRBJ2-3, with D perhaps matching TRBD1 (6 bases). Trimming pared 7 bases from V and 0 bases from J, leaving 18 bases between. CDR3 length: 16 amino acids. Looked up from germline, CDR1 is SGHNT and CDR2 is YYREEE (reference sequence). The CDR3 protein is CASRDMSFTSTDTQYF. CDR3 bases: TGTGCCAGCCGGGACATGAGTTTCACTAGCACAGATACGCAGTATTTT.

The chain has TRBV15 and TRBJ1-6; TRBD1 matches 7 bases. V shed 2 bases, J shed 0 bases, and the junction held 7 bases outside the gene matches. Per germline, CDR1 LNHNV and CDR2 YYDKDF (reference sequence). The CDR3 runs to 18 residues. CDR3 nucleotide sequence: TGTGCCACCAGCAGACGGACAGGCCCGAGCTCCTATAATTCACCCCTCCACTTT. Its translation: CATSRRTGPSSYNSPLHF.

This clonotype has a handful of counts. The chain carries TRBV20-1 and TRBJ2-1; 11 bases agree with TRBD2. With 3 bases clipped from V and 5 bases from J, the junction kept 6 bases outside the gene matches. The CDR3 length is 15 residues. Germline V lookup: CDR1 DFQATT, CDR2 SNEGSKA (reference sequence). The CDR3 nucleotides read TGCAGTGCTAGCTCCCTAGCGGGGGGAAACAATGAGCAGTTCTTC. This translates into CSASSLAGGNNEQFF.

This clonotype came up a few times. V and J are TRBV15 and TRBJ2-1, with 8 bases matching TRBD2. Per germline, CDR1 LNHNV and CDR2 YYDKDF (reference sequence). The ends lost 0 bases at V and 4 bases at J; junction bases unmatched: 8. The CDR3 is made up of 17 amino acids. The CDR3: CATSRDQRGGNYNEQFF. In nucleotides, the CDR3 is TGTGCCACCAGCAGAGACCAACGCGGGGGGAATTACAATGAGCAGTTCTTC.